One sample yielded the 22 T cell receptor beta chains listed below, sequenced in a study of blood T cell repertoires in COVID-19. Produced via immunoSEQ multiplex PCR; TCRdb's table is partial and in-frame only. The sample yields roughly 480,000 clones, roughly 89% seen once. Sequencing input: peripheral blood. The receptors shown here come from a man between 18 and 29 years old with COVID-19, enrolled during active disease.

The chain combines TRBV27 with TRBJ2-1; the match to TRBD2 covers 14 bases. Trimming at V came to 5 bases and at J to 8 bases, leaving 17 bases not matched to a gene. Germline values: CDR1 MNHEY, CDR2 SMNVEV (reference sequence). The CDR3 has 19 amino acids. CDR3 in amino acids: CASSPPLRLAGGPWDEQFF. Here the CDR3 DNA reads TGTGCCAGCAGTCCGCCGCTCCGACTAGCGGGAGGGCCATGGGATGAGCAGTTCTTC.

This chain uses TRBV5-4 with TRBJ2-3, with D unclear. The CDR3 is made up of 12 amino acids. Deletions cut 4 bases from V and 2 bases from J, with 5 bases between. Germline lookup yields CDR1 SGHNT and CDR2 YYREEE (reference sequence). The DNA for the CDR3 is TGTGCCAGCAGCACAACCACAGATACGCAGTATTTT. Its translation: CASSTTTDTQYF.

The rearrangement uses TRBV5-1 and TRBJ1-2; 7 bases are a match to TRBD1. V lost 0 bases, J lost 2 bases, and 4 bases stayed unmatched. The CDR3 runs to 15 residues. The germline V gene has CDR1 SGHRS and CDR2 YFSETQ. The CDR3 sequence is CASSLGQGLNYGYTF. The CDR3 coding sequence is TGCGCCAGCAGCTTGGGACAGGGCCTAAACTATGGCTACACCTTC.

V gene TRBV5-1 combines with J gene TRBJ2-7; no reliable D call. There are 16 residues in the CDR3. Per the germline V gene, CDR1 is SGHRS and CDR2 is YFSETQ. V was cut by 0 bases and J by 2 bases, with 15 bases left in between. The CDR3 sequence: CASSLDPDPAPYEQYF. Here the CDR3 DNA reads TGCGCCAGCAGCTTGGACCCCGATCCCGCGCCCTACGAGCAGTACTTC.

The chain carries TRBV19 and TRBJ2-7; TRBD1 aligns across 10 bases. After removal of 5 bases from V and 3 bases from J, the junction contained 7 bases not matched to a gene. The CDR3 consists of 15 residues. In germline, CDR1 is LNHDA, CDR2 SQIVND (reference sequence). CDR3 nucleotides: TGTGCCAGTAGTTCGCCGGGACAGGGGTTCTACGAGCAGTACTTC. It yields the protein CASSSPGQGFYEQYF.

The chain couples TRBV24-1 to TRBJ2-5; TRBD2 aligns across 11 bases. From germline, CDR1 is KGHDR and CDR2 SFDVKD. The CDR3 has 17 amino acids. After removal of 3 bases from V and 4 bases from J, the junction contained 9 bases not matched to a gene. Here the CDR3 reads CATSDPRLAGTRETQYF. DNA for the CDR3: TGTGCCACCAGTGATCCAAGACTAGCGGGAACTCGAGAGACCCAGTACTTC.

The DNA of the CDR3 is TGTGCCAGCAGCTTGGTTCAGGGGAATGAAAAACTGTTTTTT. Translated, it gives CASSLVQGNEKLFF. The V and J genes are TRBV5-6 and TRBJ1-4; D possibly corresponds to TRBD1 (6 bases). There are 14 residues in the CDR3. V was cut by 0 bases and J by 5 bases, with 8 bases left in between. CDR1 and CDR2 from the germline V gene are SGHDT and YYEEEE.

CDR3 sequence: CASSVVAGGTGDTQYF. In nucleotides, the CDR3 is TGTGCCAGCAGCGTTGTAGCGGGAGGGACAGGAGATACGCAGTATTTT. The chain joins TRBV9 to TRBJ2-3; 11 bases are a match to TRBD2. Germline V CDR1 and CDR2: SGDLS, YYNGEE. This CDR3 region has 16 residues. Germline trimming cut 2 bases from V and 5 bases from J; bases unmatched to any gene: 7.

CDR3 DNA sequence: TGTGCCAGCAGGGACAGGGGTAAAAACACCATATATTTT. Translation gives CASRDRGKNTIYF. The J gene is TRBJ1-3, the V gene TRBV6-5; 9 bases line up with TRBD1. J lost 6 bases, V lost 6 bases, and 3 bases had no gene match. Germline CDR1 MNHEY, CDR2 SVGAGI. The CDR3 extends over 13 amino acids.

The rearrangement uses TRBV11-1 and TRBJ1-6, with 9 bases matching TRBD1. CDR1 is SGHAT, CDR2 FQDESV, per germline (reference sequence). The CDR3 contains 14 residues. The junction had 1 base not matched to a gene; V was cut back by 4 bases and J by 6 bases. CDR3: CASSWTGANSPLHF. As DNA, the CDR3 is TGTGCCAGCAGCTGGACAGGGGCTAATTCACCCCTCCACTTT.

The CDR3 here is CASSAYLQGANYGYTF. In nucleotides, the CDR3 is TGTGCCAGCAGTGCGTACCTCCAGGGGGCTAACTATGGCTACACCTTC. The chain uses TRBV2 and TRBJ1-2; 7 nucleotides match TRBD1. J was trimmed by 0 bases and V by 4 bases; bases with no gene match: 8. Germline V CDR1 and CDR2: SNHLY, FYNNEI. CDR3 length: 16 residues.

V gene TRBV11-2 combines with J gene TRBJ2-2; D is ambiguous. V dropped 2 bases and J dropped 0 bases, with 10 bases sitting between them. The germline CDR1 and CDR2 sequences are SGHAT and FQNNGV. The CDR3 is 16 amino acids. CDR3 nucleotides: TGTGCCAGCAGCTTAAGCGCCCCGACGAACACCGGGGAGCTGTTTTTT. It specifies CASSLSAPTNTGELFF.

Turning to this clone: The junction departs from the called germline gene at one end, perhaps through a read error. J is TRBJ2-1 and V is TRBV7-7; D might be TRBD2 (6 bases). The CDR3 is 14 residues long. Germline assignment: CDR1 SSHAT and CDR2 FNYEAQ (reference sequence). This chain's CDR3 is CASSASGLLGEQFF. As DNA, the CDR3 is TGTGCTAGCAGCGCCTCGGGACTCTTGGGTGAGCAGTTCTTC.

This chain joins TRBV2 and TRBJ2-7, with 9 bases identical to TRBD2. Germline trimming cut 2 bases from V and 2 bases from J; bases unmatched to any gene: 4. CDR1 and CDR2 from the germline V gene are SNHLY and FYNNEI. The CDR3 runs 15 residues. The CDR3 bases are TGTGCCAGCAGTGAACGGCTAGCGGGAACCTACGAGCAGTACTTC. This gives the protein CASSERLAGTYEQYF.

The chain carries TRBV6-5 and TRBJ1-1; D might be TRBD1 (6 bases). This CDR3 spans 15 amino acids. The V end was cut by 7 bases, the J end by 7 bases, with 22 bases between. CDR1 MNHEY and CDR2 SVGAGI come from the germline V gene. CDR3 residues: CASILAGALRGEAFF. Here the CDR3 DNA reads TGTGCCAGCATTCTGGCAGGGGCCCTAAGGGGTGAAGCTTTCTTT.

The rearrangement joins TRBV20-1 to TRBJ2-1; D is ambiguous. Trimming cost V 3 bases and J 7 bases, with 7 bases left between them. The CDR3 covers 11 residues. CDR1 is DFQATT, CDR2 SNEGSKA, per germline (reference sequence). The CDR3 spells CSASLRNEQFF. The CDR3 nucleotides are TGCAGTGCTAGCCTTAGAAATGAGCAGTTCTTC.

V and J are TRBV19 and TRBJ2-2, with TRBD2 matching over 7 bases. The CDR3 contains 20 residues. CDR1 LNHDA and CDR2 SQIVND come from the germline V gene (reference sequence). Germline trimming cut 0 bases from V and 0 bases from J; bases unmatched to any gene: 13. This chain's CDR3 is CASSIDPLGGTNANTGELFF. The CDR3 nucleotides read TGTGCCAGTAGTATAGACCCTCTGGGAGGGACTAACGCGAACACCGGGGAGCTGTTTTTT.

This clone has a single count. This specimen includes other DNA sequences encoding the same CDR3. V is TRBV6-5 and J is TRBJ1-1; tentative D call: TRBD1 (6 bases). The germline V gene encodes CDR1 MNHEY and CDR2 SVGAGI. The CDR3 runs 14 residues. Trimming removed 3 bases from V and 0 bases from J, with 8 bases in between. CDR3 DNA: TGTGCCAGCAGTTATGGGACATTGAACACTGAAGCTTTCTTT. It codes for CASSYGTLNTEAFF.

This clone was counted a single time. This rearrangement joins TRBV14 to TRBJ2-3; 9 bases are shared with TRBD1. CDR1 and CDR2 (germline): SGHDN, FVKESK. The CDR3 runs to 17 residues. V gave up 3 bases and J gave up 0 bases; unmatched junction bases: 7. The CDR3 region is CASSHLIQGASTDTQYF. CDR3 nucleotide sequence: TGTGCCAGCAGCCACCTAATACAGGGGGCGAGCACAGATACGCAGTATTTT.

The chain joins TRBV7-6 to TRBJ2-1; TRBD2 matches at 8 bases. The CDR3 is 14 residues long. Germline V CDR1 and CDR2: SGHVS, FNYEAQ. After removal of 5 bases from V and 6 bases from J, the junction contained 6 bases not matched to a gene. This CDR3 is CASSPLGTSNEQFF. The CDR3 nucleotides are TGTGCCAGCAGCCCATTGGGGACTAGCAATGAGCAGTTCTTC. Together with reference TRBV7-6 and TRBJ2-1, the CDR3 gives the full variable domain: GAGVSQSPRYKVTKRGQDVALRCDPISGHVSLYWYRQALGQGPEFLTYFNYEAQQDKSGLPNDRFSAERPEGSISTLTIQRTEQRDSAMYRCASSPLGTSNEQFFGPGTRLTVL.

V is TRBV12-5 and J is TRBJ1-2; 7 nucleotides match TRBD1. Germline assignment: CDR1 LGHNT and CDR2 FRNRAP. The CDR3 has 16 amino acids. Losses at the gene ends were 6 bases for V and 8 bases for J; bases not matched to a gene: 18. CDR3 DNA: TGTGCTAGTGGCTCTCCCACCTCTCGAGACAGGGACGGCTACACCTTC. Amino acids: CASGSPTSRDRDGYTF.

J is TRBJ2-3 and V is TRBV5-6; the D is unclear. Germline CDR1 and CDR2: SGHDT and YYEEEE. Trimming cost V 0 bases and J 5 bases, with 4 bases left between them. The CDR3 sequence is 12 residues long. CDR3 sequence reads: CASSLVVDTQYF. The CDR3 nucleotides are TGTGCCAGCAGCTTGGTCGTAGATACGCAGTATTTT.